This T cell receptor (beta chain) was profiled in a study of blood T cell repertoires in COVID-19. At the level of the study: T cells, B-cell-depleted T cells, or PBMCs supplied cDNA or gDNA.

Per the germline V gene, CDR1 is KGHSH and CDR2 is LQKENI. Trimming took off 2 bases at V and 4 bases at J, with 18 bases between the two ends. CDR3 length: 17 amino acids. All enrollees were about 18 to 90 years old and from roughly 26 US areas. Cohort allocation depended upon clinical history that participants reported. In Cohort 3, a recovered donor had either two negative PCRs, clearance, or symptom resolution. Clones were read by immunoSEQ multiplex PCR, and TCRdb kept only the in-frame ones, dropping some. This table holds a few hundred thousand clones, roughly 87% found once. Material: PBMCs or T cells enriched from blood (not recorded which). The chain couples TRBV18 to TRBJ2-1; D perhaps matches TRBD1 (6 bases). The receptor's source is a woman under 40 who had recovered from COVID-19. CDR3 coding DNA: TGTGCCAGCTCACCAGGCAGCTTGGGACATCTATACAATGAGCAGTTCTTC. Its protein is CASSPGSLGHLYNEQFF.